A single sample gave rise to the 14 T cell receptor beta chains below, sequenced in a study of blood T cell repertoires in COVID-19 (dated by TCRdb to between 2020 and 2021). Libraries were built with the immunoSEQ multiplex PCR assay. TCRdb took this table from immuneACCESS and kept in-frame rearrangements with V and J called. Such tables lack part of the clones; where checked against another copy, unresolved V genes explain under half of the gap, and the rest is unexplained. The sample has about 61,000 clones on record, about nine tenths of them singletons. About 22% of the sample is in the top ten clones. The sample comprised peripheral blood. Receptors originate from a woman between 50 and 59 years old with active or convalescent COVID-19.

The rearrangement uses TRBV7-6 and TRBJ2-7; 7 positions agree with TRBD1. V trimming: 5 bases; J trimming: 3 bases; junction bases outside the gene matches: 10. There are 15 residues in the CDR3. CDR1 is SGHVS, CDR2 FNYEAQ, per germline. Here the CDR3 DNA reads TGTGCCAGCAGCCCCAGACAGGGCGTCGTCTACGAGCAGTACTTC. This gives the protein CASSPRQGVVYEQYF.

V gene TRBV5-4 combines with J gene TRBJ1-1; 7 positions match TRBD1. The germline V gene encodes CDR1 SGHNT and CDR2 YYREEE (reference sequence). CDR3 size: 17 residues. J gave up 6 bases and V 4 bases, and 18 bases lay outside the gene matches. This chain's CDR3 is CASSPNRGGSKGAEAFF. The CDR3 region has the DNA TGTGCCAGCAGCCCGAATAGAGGGGGCAGCAAAGGGGCTGAAGCTTTCTTT.

In its sample, this clone was seen a few times. The chain has TRBV6-6 and TRBJ1-2, with 10 bases matching TRBD1. The ends lost 5 bases at V and 4 bases at J; junction bases unmatched: 10. Germline values: CDR1 MNHNY, CDR2 SVGAGI (reference sequence). The CDR3 contains 16 residues. The CDR3 region is CASSKTGGPPFYGYTF. The CDR3 DNA follows: TGTGCCAGCAGTAAGACAGGGGGCCCCCCTTTCTATGGCTACACCTTC.

The chain joins TRBV6-2 or TRBV6-3 to TRBJ1-5, with D possibly TRBD1 on 5 matching bases. Trimming shortened V by 5 bases and J by 9 bases, and 11 bases separated the two germline ends. Germline V CDR1 and CDR2: MNHEY, SVGEGT. This CDR3 has 12 residues. This CDR3 is CASSAGNGPQHF. The CDR3 nucleotides are TGTGCCAGCAGTGCAGGGAATGGGCCCCAGCATTTT.

The chain uses TRBV5-8 and TRBJ1-4; 8 bases fit TRBD1. V gave up 4 bases and J gave up 3 bases; unmatched junction bases: 11. The germline V gene has CDR1 SGHTS and CDR2 YDEGEE. The CDR3 spans 17 residues. CDR3 residues: CASSLRTGTRSNEKLFF. DNA for the CDR3: TGTGCCAGCAGCCTACGGACAGGGACGCGGTCTAATGAAAAACTGTTTTTT. Based on the CDR3 plus reference TRBV5-8 and TRBJ1-4, the full variable domain is EAGVTQSPTHLIKTRGQQATLRCSPISGHTSVYWYQQALGLGLQFLLWYDEGEERNRGNFPPRFSGRQFPNYSSELNVNALELEDSALYLCASSLRTGTRSNEKLFFGSGTQLSVL.

Only a few counts were recorded for this clone. V gene TRBV7-3 combines with J gene TRBJ1-2; TRBD1 agrees at 7 bases. This CDR3 contains 13 residues. Germline V CDR1 and CDR2: SGHTA, FQGTGA. After removal of 6 bases from V and 1 base from J, the junction contained 2 bases not matched to a gene. Written as DNA, the CDR3 is TGTGCCAGCAGTCGGGACAGTAACTATGGCTACACCTTC. Protein product: CASSRDSNYGYTF.

This clone occurred once. The chain links TRBV27 to TRBJ1-2; perhaps TRBD1 as D (6 bases). The CDR3 spans 14 residues. Between the trimmed V and J ends, which lost 4 bases and 4 bases, there was a span of 13 bases. CDR1 is MNHEY and CDR2 is SMNVEV in the germline V gene (reference sequence). The CDR3 region has the DNA TGTGCCAGCAGTTCCGGGGGGCCACCCTATGGCTACACCTTC. Translated: CASSSGGPPYGYTF.

The chain carries TRBV5-4 and TRBJ1-3; D ambiguous. CDR1 and CDR2 (germline): SGHNT, YYREEE (reference sequence). V was trimmed by 7 bases and J by 3 bases, leaving 5 bases between them. The CDR3 contains 11 residues. The CDR3 loop reads CASGHGNTIYF. In DNA form, the CDR3 reads TGTGCCAGCGGCCATGGAAACACCATATATTTT.

The chain carries TRBV7-9 and TRBJ2-7, with TRBD2 matching over 7 bases. There are 16 residues in the CDR3. The V and J ends lost 1 base and 1 base, in that order; junction bases with no gene match: 7. Germline V CDR1 and CDR2: SEHNR, FQNEAQ (reference sequence). The CDR3 nucleotides read TGTGCCAGCAGCTTAGAGGCCGGGAGGCCTTCCTACGAGCAGTACTTC. Translation gives CASSLEAGRPSYEQYF.

The chain couples TRBV2 to TRBJ2-7; 7 bases are shared with TRBD1. The germline CDR1 and CDR2 sequences are SNHLY and FYNNEI. CDR3 size: 15 residues. V was clipped by 6 bases and J by 5 bases; unmatched bases: 13. CDR3 sequence (DNA): TGTGCCAGCAGCGCCGGGACAGCCATGAATCACGAGCAGTACTTC. Amino acids: CASSAGTAMNHEQYF.

V and J are TRBV7-9 and TRBJ2-1, with TRBD2 matching over 10 bases. CDR1 SEHNR and CDR2 FQNEAQ come from the germline V gene (reference sequence). Trimming at V came to 1 base and at J to 7 bases, leaving 7 bases not matched to a gene. The CDR3 length is 16 residues. CDR3 nucleotide sequence: TGTGCCAGCAGCTTAGGAGTACTAGCGGGAAAGAATGAGCAGTTCTTC. This codes for CASSLGVLAGKNEQFF.

This rearrangement joins TRBV9 to TRBJ1-1, with a tentative D call TRBD1 (5 bases). The germline gives CDR1 SGDLS, CDR2 YYNGEE. Trimming took off 0 bases at V and 4 bases at J, with 10 bases between the two ends. The CDR3 covers 14 residues. CDR3 loop: CASSVGAGITEAFF. Here the CDR3 DNA reads TGTGCCAGCAGCGTAGGGGCAGGGATCACTGAAGCTTTCTTT.

The chain couples TRBV30 to TRBJ1-1, with a tentative D call TRBD1 (5 bases). The CDR3 has 13 residues. Germline CDR1 GTSNPN, CDR2 SVGIG (reference sequence). The germline V and J ends were trimmed by 0 bases and 7 bases, with 12 bases remaining between them. In nucleotides, the CDR3 is TGTGCCTGGAGTGTACTCACCGACAGTGAAGCTTTCTTT. It translates to CAWSVLTDSEAFF.

The chain joins TRBV5-8 to TRBJ1-2; D perhaps matches TRBD1 (5 bases). V was pared by 4 bases and J by 5 bases, with 18 bases between. Germline V gives CDR1 SGHTS, CDR2 YDEGEE. The CDR3 covers 15 residues. The CDR3 loop is CASSGGAPVRYGYTF. In DNA form, the CDR3 reads TGTGCCAGCAGCGGAGGGGCCCCGGTGAGATATGGCTACACCTTC.